The subject of this entry is one T cell receptor beta chain. This CDR3 comprises 14 residues. The germline gives CDR1 LNHDA, CDR2 SQIVND (reference sequence). With 7 bases removed from V and 0 bases from J, the gap between germline ends came to 9 bases. This sample is part of a study of blood T cell repertoires in COVID-19. Overall study context: The United States, Italy and Spain supplied acute and convalescent COVID-19 samples. T cells, B-cell-depleted T cells, or PBMCs supplied cDNA or gDNA.

Authors' methods: Estimation of nucleated cell counts relied on the amplification of reference gene primers. Clones were read by immunoSEQ multiplex PCR, and TCRdb kept only the in-frame ones, dropping some. That table gives V, J and clone size, and the DNA gave D and trimming. The table lists approximately 220,000 clones, roughly 86% of them singletons. The receptor was isolated from a man aged 60 to 75 with acute or convalescent COVID-19. The genes are TRBV19 and TRBJ2-2, with D possibly matching TRBD2 (5 bases). Sequenced input: peripheral blood. CDR3 sequence (DNA): TGTGCCAGTACCCCGGGGTCGAACACCGGGGAGCTGTTTTTT. It is translated as CASTPGSNTGELFF.